This TCR beta chain emerged from a study of metastatic and nonmetastatic thyroid tumors. Study-wide background: Where malignant and benign thyroid patients were concerned, repertoires were compared across blood and tumor or nodule tissue.

The V segment lost 7 bases and the J segment 7 bases; nucleotides outside the gene matches: 6. Germline V gene data show CDR1 as MNHEY and CDR2 as SVGAGI. The length of the CDR3 is 12 residues. This clone was observed a handful of times. Patients were all untreated before their thyroid surgery. In the authors' methods: Across clinicopathological groups, CDR3 differences served as the basis for building a distant-metastasis classifier for papillary thyroid cancer. MiXCR was used by TCRdb to re-call the PCR reads. TCRdb, not the authors, supplied the V and J calls. This sample has about 27,000 clones; around 17% occur once, and the top ten carry around 6.3%.

This chain joins TRBV6-5 and TRBJ2-5, with 7 bases fitting TRBD2. Sample: blood. This receptor was obtained from a male donor with papillary thyroid cancer or a benign thyroid nodule (not recorded which). Some clones in this sample may be carry-over from other donors' samples. CDR3 DNA sequence: TGTGCCAGCACCAACTCGGGGGGGACCCAGTACTTC. Protein product: CASTNSGGTQYF.